This passage covers 12 T cell receptor beta chains from one sample sequenced in a study of blood T cells in healthy people across ages. A J-beta primer mix and a sample-barcoded 5' primer were used in a second PCR of roughly 6 to 11 cycles. MiXCR was run by TCRdb on the 5' RACE reads, yielding one entry per CDR3 protein. The sample includes around 850,000 distinct CDR3 sequences, about 36% seen only once; the top ten take roughly 13%. The sample taken for sequencing was blood. The receptor source for this set is a man in his late teens or twenties in good health.

This clonotype was recorded a few times. This chain connects TRBV14 to TRBJ2-1; tentative D call: TRBD2 (5 bases). The CDR3 is 14 residues long. Germline assignment: CDR1 SGHDN and CDR2 FVKESK. Trimming stripped 4 bases from V and 5 bases from J, with 12 bases between. CDR3 protein: CASSPTGFHNEQFF. DNA for the CDR3: TGTGCCAGCAGCCCAACGGGATTCCACAATGAGCAGTTCTTC.

DNA of the CDR3: TGTGCCAGTCTCCTAGCGGGGCTGTACCCCTACAATGAGCAGTACTTC. Its translation: CASLLAGLYPYNEQYF. J is TRBJ2-7 and V is TRBV6-2 or TRBV6-3; 9 bases fit TRBD2. CDR3 length: 16 amino acids. The germline CDR1 and CDR2 sequences are MNHEY and SVGEGT. V trimming: 9 bases; J trimming: 7 bases; junction bases outside the gene matches: 19.

This clonotype was observed many times. This chain uses TRBV29-1 with TRBJ1-1; 8 nucleotides agree with TRBD1. V dropped 5 bases and J dropped 3; count of bases not matched to a gene: 8. The CDR3 spans 14 residues. Germline V gene sequence: CDR1 SQVTM, CDR2 ANQGSEA. CDR3 protein: CSVSPSTGDTEAFF. CDR3 in DNA: TGCAGCGTTAGCCCGTCGACAGGGGACACTGAAGCTTTCTTT.

As regards this clonotype: One base away lies a much larger clone, so this may be a sequencing read error. The rearrangement joins TRBV4-3 to TRBJ2-6; D uncertain. The CDR3 has 17 amino acids. In germline, CDR1 is LGHNA, CDR2 YSLEER. The CDR3 sequence: CAGSQDTGSLEANVLTF. The CDR3 nucleotides read TGCGCCGGCAGCCAAGATACCGGTAGTCTGGAGGCCAACGTCCTGACTTTC.

This clonotype was counted between two and nine times. The genes are TRBV19 and TRBJ2-7; D is possibly TRBD1 (5 bases). The CDR3 consists of 12 residues. V lost 4 bases to trimming and J lost 6 bases, with 10 bases between them. From germline, CDR1 is LNHDA and CDR2 SQIVND (reference sequence). CDR3: CASSSRESEQYF. CDR3 in DNA: TGTGCCAGTAGTAGCAGGGAAAGCGAGCAGTACTTC.

This clonotype occurred a few times. The rearrangement joins TRBV25-1 to TRBJ1-1; D perhaps matches TRBD1 (6 bases). CDR1 is MGHDK, CDR2 SYGVNS, per germline. This CDR3 is built from 13 residues. V was trimmed by 7 bases and J by 5 bases, leaving 14 bases between them. CDR3 DNA sequence: TGTGCCAGCACCAATACAGGGCTTACTGAAGCTTTCTTT. It translates to CASTNTGLTEAFF.

For the CDR3, the DNA is TGTGCCAGCTTTGACAGGGTCCCACCTAATAGCAATCAGCCCCAGCATTTT. Residues: CASFDRVPPNSNQPQHF. This sequence joins TRBV2 and TRBJ1-5; the match to TRBD1 covers 7 bases. J lost 0 bases, V lost 8 bases, and 13 bases had no gene match. There are 17 residues in the CDR3. Germline V gene data show CDR1 as SNHLY and CDR2 as FYNNEI.

The chain joins TRBV5-1 to TRBJ1-3; perhaps TRBD1 as D (5 bases). The V and J ends lost 4 bases and 2 bases respectively, with 25 bases between them. The CDR3 consists of 19 residues. The germline CDR1 and CDR2 sequences are SGHRS and YFSETQ. The CDR3 loop reads CASSPKTGAPETPGNTIYF. Written as DNA, the CDR3 is TGCGCCAGCAGCCCGAAAACCGGGGCGCCTGAAACTCCTGGAAACACCATATATTTT.

The rearrangement uses TRBV5-1 and TRBJ1-1, with a possible D match to TRBD1 (5 bases). The CDR3 contains 16 residues. Trimming took off 0 bases at V and 5 bases at J, with 17 bases between the two ends. The germline CDR1 and CDR2 sequences are SGHRS and YFSETQ. For the CDR3, the DNA is TGCGCCAGCAGCTTGGAAGGCGGGGGAGATTGGACTGAAGCTTTCTTT. This translates into CASSLEGGGDWTEAFF.

V and J are TRBV7-7 and TRBJ2-2; D is undetermined. V was clipped by 5 bases and J by 5 bases, with 6 bases between them. CDR1 is SSHAT, CDR2 FNYEAQ, per germline (reference sequence). The length of the CDR3 is 12 residues. The CDR3 spells CASSPITGELFF. The CDR3 bases are TGTGCCAGCAGCCCCATAACCGGGGAGCTGTTTTTT.

J is TRBJ2-7 and V is TRBV6-2 or TRBV6-3; D uncertain. Judging by the DNA end, TRBJ2-5 fits better; the J call may be wrong. The germline V gene encodes CDR1 MNHEY and CDR2 SVGEGT. The CDR3 extends over 13 amino acids. The CDR3 coding sequence is TGTGCCAGCAGTTACTCGGAAAGAGGGACCCAGTACTTC. Its protein is CASSYSERGTQYF.

This clonotype has only a few counts. This chain connects TRBV7-9 to TRBJ2-3; no clear D. Trimming left V 1 base short and J 3 bases short, with 17 bases between. The germline V gene has CDR1 SEHNR and CDR2 FQNEAQ (reference sequence). The CDR3 spans 17 residues. The CDR3 reads CASSLGQDPISTDTQYF. CDR3 in DNA: TGTGCCAGCAGCTTAGGTCAGGACCCTATAAGTACAGATACGCAGTATTTT.